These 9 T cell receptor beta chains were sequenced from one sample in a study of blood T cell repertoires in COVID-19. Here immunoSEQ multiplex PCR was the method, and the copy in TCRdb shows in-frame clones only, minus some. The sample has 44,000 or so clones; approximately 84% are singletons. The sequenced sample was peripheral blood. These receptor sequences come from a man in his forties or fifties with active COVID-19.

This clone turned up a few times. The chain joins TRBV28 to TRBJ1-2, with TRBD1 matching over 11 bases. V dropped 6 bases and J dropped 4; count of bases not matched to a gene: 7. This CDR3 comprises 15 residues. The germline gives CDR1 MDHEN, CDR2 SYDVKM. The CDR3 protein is CASRGQGADSYGYTF. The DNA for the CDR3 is TGTGCCAGCAGAGGACAGGGGGCGGACAGCTATGGCTACACCTTC.

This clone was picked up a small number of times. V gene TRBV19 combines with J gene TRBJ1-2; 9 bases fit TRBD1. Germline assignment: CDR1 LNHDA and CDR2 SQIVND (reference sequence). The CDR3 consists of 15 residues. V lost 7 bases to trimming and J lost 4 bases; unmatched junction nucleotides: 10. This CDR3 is CASTRPGTGPYGYTF. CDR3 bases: TGTGCCAGTACCCGCCCCGGGACAGGGCCCTATGGCTACACCTTC.

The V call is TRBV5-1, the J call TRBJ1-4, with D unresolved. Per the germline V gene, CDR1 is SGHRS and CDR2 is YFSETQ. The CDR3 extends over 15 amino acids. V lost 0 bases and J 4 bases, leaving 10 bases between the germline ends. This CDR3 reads CASSLGRAGNEKLFF. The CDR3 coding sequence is TGCGCCAGCAGCTTGGGGAGGGCGGGTAATGAAAAACTGTTTTTT.

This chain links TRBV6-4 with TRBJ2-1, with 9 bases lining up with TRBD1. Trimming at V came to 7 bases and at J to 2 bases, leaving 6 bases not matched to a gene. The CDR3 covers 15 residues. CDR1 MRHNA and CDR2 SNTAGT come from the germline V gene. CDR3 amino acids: CASNPGQGPYNEQFF. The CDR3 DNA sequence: TGTGCCAGCAACCCGGGACAGGGTCCCTACAATGAGCAGTTCTTC.

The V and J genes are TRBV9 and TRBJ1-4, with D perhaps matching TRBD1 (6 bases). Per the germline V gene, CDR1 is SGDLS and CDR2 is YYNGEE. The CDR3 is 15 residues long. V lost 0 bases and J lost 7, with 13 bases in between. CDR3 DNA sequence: TGTGCCAGCAGCGTAGATTCAACAGGGAGTGAAAAACTGTTTTTT. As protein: CASSVDSTGSEKLFF.

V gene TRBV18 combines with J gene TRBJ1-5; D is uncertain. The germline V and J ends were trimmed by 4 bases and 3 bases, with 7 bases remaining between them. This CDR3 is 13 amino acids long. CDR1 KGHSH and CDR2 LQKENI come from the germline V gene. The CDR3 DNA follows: TGTGCCAGCTCACTCCTAGACAATCAGCCCCAGCATTTT. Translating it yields CASSLLDNQPQHF.

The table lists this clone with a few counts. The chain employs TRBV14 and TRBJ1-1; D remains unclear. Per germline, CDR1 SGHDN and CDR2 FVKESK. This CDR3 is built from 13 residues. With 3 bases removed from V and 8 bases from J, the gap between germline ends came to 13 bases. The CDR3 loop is CASSQRPGSEAFF. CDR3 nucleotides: TGTGCCAGCAGCCAGAGACCGGGGTCAGAAGCTTTCTTT.

The CDR3 coding sequence is TGTGCCAGCAGTGAAGGCCCCCGGGGCTATGGCTACACCTTC. Protein sequence: CASSEGPRGYGYTF. This chain links TRBV6-1 with TRBJ1-2, with D unresolved. From germline, CDR1 is MNHNS and CDR2 SASEGT. V lost 1 base and J 4 bases, leaving 10 bases between the germline ends. The CDR3 sequence is 14 residues long.

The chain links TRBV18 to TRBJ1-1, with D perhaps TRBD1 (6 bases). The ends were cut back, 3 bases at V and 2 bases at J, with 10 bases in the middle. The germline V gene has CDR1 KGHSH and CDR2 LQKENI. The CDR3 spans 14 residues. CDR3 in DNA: TGTGCCAGCTCACCCCAGGGGATAAACACTGAAGCTTTCTTT. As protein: CASSPQGINTEAFF.